The 22 T cell receptor beta chains given below trace back to one sample, sequenced in a study of CD8 T cells in Susac syndrome. With random hexamers, reverse transcription was performed on about 0.45 to 1 ug of RNA. TCRdb re-analysed the immunoSEQ multiplex PCR reads in MiXCR, keeping a single row per CDR3 protein. The top ten hold 0.13% of the sample, which has around 160,000 distinct CDR3 sequences, 93% seen once. Sequenced sample: CD4+ T cells from PBMCs. The receptors here all came from a human donor in good health.

This clonotype appeared a single time. The chain has TRBV3-1 and TRBJ2-5; the D gene is possibly TRBD2 (5 bases). This CDR3 has 12 residues. The ends were cut back, 5 bases at V and 4 bases at J, with 8 bases in the middle. The V gene's germline CDR1 is LGHDT and CDR2 YNNKEL (reference sequence). The CDR3 DNA is TGTGCCAGCAGCACGAGGGTAGAGACCCAGTACTTC. This sequence encodes CASSTRVETQYF.

The rearrangement links TRBV10-1 to TRBJ2-2; 10 nucleotides line up with TRBD2. The CDR3 runs to 15 residues. CDR1 is WNHNN, CDR2 SYGVQD, per germline (reference sequence). Unmatched junction bases numbered 4, after V lost 5 bases and J lost 4 bases. CDR3 residues: CASSSGLALTGELFF. CDR3 DNA sequence: TGCGCCAGCAGTTCGGGACTAGCGCTCACCGGGGAGCTGTTTTTT.

This chain uses TRBV23-1 with TRBJ1-6, with TRBD1 as a possible D gene (6 bases). TRBV23-1 is recorded as an ORF, its role being uncertain. The CDR3 length is 14 residues. V lost 4 bases and J lost 7, with 11 bases in between. CDR3 loop: CASSRGQLNSPLHF. The CDR3 DNA reads TGCGCCAGCAGTCGCGGACAGTTAAATTCACCCCTCCACTTT.

The J gene is TRBJ1-1, the V gene TRBV20-1; D remains ambiguous. Germline V lookup: CDR1 DFQATT, CDR2 SNEGSKA (reference sequence). V lost 2 bases, J lost 11 bases, and 24 bases lay in between. This CDR3 has 15 amino acids. Here the CDR3 reads CSARPREVPQKGAFF. The CDR3 nucleotides read TGCAGTGCTAGACCACGAGAGGTACCCCAGAAAGGCGCTTTCTTT.

The chain's CDR3 is CSARDTPGDTQYF. The CDR3 nucleotides are TGCAGTGCTAGGGACACCCCTGGAGATACGCAGTATTTT. The V call is TRBV20-1, the J call TRBJ2-3; D possibly corresponds to TRBD1 (5 bases). CDR1 is DFQATT and CDR2 is SNEGSKA in the germline V gene (reference sequence). The CDR3 covers 13 residues. V lost 3 bases and J 5 bases, leaving 12 bases between the germline ends.

The rearrangement uses TRBV11-1 and TRBJ2-5; D not resolved. The CDR3 has 14 residues. V gave up 7 bases and J gave up 1 base, with 13 bases separating them. The germline gives CDR1 SGHAT, CDR2 FQDESV (reference sequence). CDR3 residues: CASNSNGLQETQYF. The CDR3 DNA follows: TGTGCCAGCAACTCAAACGGGCTCCAAGAGACCCAGTACTTC.

CDR3 DNA: TGTGCCAGCAGTTTCATGGGCGGAACCGGGGAGCTGTTTTTT. Its protein is CASSFMGGTGELFF. This sequence joins TRBV12-3 or TRBV12-4 and TRBJ2-2; D is uncertain. V was pared by 3 bases and J by 5 bases, with 10 bases between. There are 14 residues in the CDR3.

This rearrangement joins TRBV29-1 to TRBJ1-1; 7 bases map to TRBD1. V lost 7 bases, J lost 1 base, and 6 bases stayed unmatched. The CDR3 has 13 amino acids. Looked up from germline, CDR1 is SQVTM and CDR2 is ANQGSEA. The CDR3 loop is CSAMTGWNTEAFF. In DNA, the CDR3 is TGCAGCGCAATGACAGGGTGGAACACTGAAGCTTTCTTT.

The genes are TRBV23-1 and TRBJ2-7, with D possibly being TRBD1 or TRBD2 (5 bases each). TRBV23-1 is an ORF for which the function is uncertain. Trimming removed 2 bases at V and 5 bases at J, with 13 bases between. The CDR3 loop spans 14 amino acids. CDR3 sequence reads: CASSQNGTLHEQYF. CDR3 DNA: TGCGCCAGCAGTCAAAACGGGACGCTCCACGAGCAGTACTTC.

The chain carries TRBV2 and TRBJ2-5; D is perhaps TRBD1 or TRBD2 (6 bases each). Trimming pared 8 bases from V and 1 base from J, leaving 14 bases between. Germline values: CDR1 SNHLY, CDR2 FYNNEI. The CDR3 sequence is 14 residues long. The CDR3, as DNA: TGTGCCAGCTCAGTAGGGGGGACCCAAGAGACCCAGTACTTC. Protein: CASSVGGTQETQYF. Combining the CDR3 with reference TRBV2 and TRBJ2-5 gives the whole variable domain EPEVTQTPSHQVTQMGQEVILRCVPISNHLYFYWYRQILGQKVEFLVSFYNNEISEKSEIFDDQFSVERPDGSNFTLKIRSTKLEDSAMYFCASSVGGTQETQYFGPGTRLLVL.

The chain has TRBV7-9 and TRBJ1-1; 7 nucleotides align to TRBD1. The length of the CDR3 is 14 residues. J was trimmed by 5 bases and V by 5 bases; bases with no gene match: 8. In germline, CDR1 is SEHNR, CDR2 FQNEAQ (reference sequence). CDR3 amino acids: CASSQRDRQTEAFF. The CDR3 DNA sequence: TGTGCCAGCAGCCAACGGGACAGACAAACTGAAGCTTTCTTT.

The chain combines TRBV6-5 with TRBJ1-1, with D unclear. The CDR3 has 17 amino acids. Germline V CDR1 and CDR2: MNHEY, SVGAGI. The ends were cut back, 0 bases at V and 5 bases at J, with 19 bases in the middle. Written as DNA, the CDR3 is TGTGCCAGCAGTTACTCCGTGCCGGGAGCGGTACCTACTGAAGCTTTCTTT. Translating gives CASSYSVPGAVPTEAFF.

V and J are TRBV19 and TRBJ2-6, with 8 nucleotides matching TRBD1. CDR3 length equals 16 residues. Germline CDR1 is LNHDA and CDR2 is SQIVND (reference sequence). Trimming at V came to 11 bases and at J to 2 bases, leaving 11 bases not matched to a gene. Written as DNA, the CDR3 is TGTGCCTCCGTCAGGCAGGGGGCGACTGGGGCCAACGTCCTGACTTTC. Protein sequence: CASVRQGATGANVLTF.

The J gene is TRBJ1-1, the V gene TRBV18; D unresolved. V was pared by 3 bases and J by 0 bases, with 8 bases between. This CDR3 has 14 residues. CDR1 and CDR2 (germline): KGHSH, LQKENI. CDR3 amino acids: CASSPSRMNTEAFF. The CDR3 region has the DNA TGTGCCAGCTCACCTTCTCGGATGAACACTGAAGCTTTCTTT.

V gene TRBV6-1 combines with J gene TRBJ1-2; D uncertain. CDR1 MNHNS and CDR2 SASEGT come from the germline V gene. CDR3 length equals 13 residues. The V end lost 6 bases, the J end lost 2 bases, and 10 bases lay between the germline ends. The CDR3 loop is CASSFGNNYGYTF. CDR3 DNA sequence: TGTGCCAGCAGCTTCGGTAACAACTATGGCTACACCTTC.

The V call is TRBV6-6, the J call TRBJ1-1; perhaps TRBD1 as D (5 bases). The CDR3 extends over 12 amino acids. Per the germline V gene, CDR1 is MNHNY and CDR2 is SVGAGI (reference sequence). The ends were cut back, 6 bases at V and 9 bases at J, with 14 bases in the middle. In DNA form, the CDR3 reads TGTGCCAGCAGCCTGGACAATATCAAAGCTTTCTTT. Its translation is CASSLDNIKAFF.

The rearrangement uses TRBV4-2 and TRBJ1-2, with no clear D. The V gene lost 3 bases and the J gene lost 5 bases, with 4 bases spanning the gap. Germline-derived CDR1 and CDR2 are LGHNA and YNFKEQ. The CDR3 has 11 residues. The CDR3 coding sequence is TGTGCCAGCAGCCAGAGTTATGGCTACACCTTC. Translated: CASSQSYGYTF.

The gene calls are TRBV20-1 and TRBJ2-7; 8 bases map to TRBD2. The ends lost 8 bases at V and 6 bases at J; junction bases unmatched: 6. Looked up from germline, CDR1 is DFQATT and CDR2 is SNEGSKA (reference sequence). This CDR3 has 11 amino acids. The CDR3 DNA follows: TGCAGTCCACGGGGGGGCGGCGAGCAGTACTTC. This translates into CSPRGGGEQYF.

The chain has TRBV2 and TRBJ2-5; maybe TRBD2 (6 bases). The CDR3 covers 15 residues. From germline, CDR1 is SNHLY and CDR2 FYNNEI. Trimming took 7 bases from V and 5 from J, leaving 20 bases between them. The CDR3 nucleotides read TGTGCCAGCATAGGGGCCCACGCGGGGCACGAGACCCAGTACTTC. This gives the protein CASIGAHAGHETQYF.

The J gene is TRBJ1-5, the V gene TRBV27; tentatively, D is TRBD1 (5 bases). Germline values: CDR1 MNHEY, CDR2 SMNVEV (reference sequence). Trimming took 2 bases from V and 6 from J, leaving 8 bases between them. CDR3 size: 13 residues. The CDR3 nucleotides are TGTGCCAGCAGTTTACGGGGCCGTCAGCCCCAGCATTTT. Translating it yields CASSLRGRQPQHF.

V and J are TRBV29-1 and TRBJ1-2, with D possibly being TRBD1 (6 bases). V was shortened by 4 bases and J by 5 bases, with 14 bases between the two germline ends. Germline CDR1 is SQVTM and CDR2 is ANQGSEA. The CDR3 runs to 13 residues. The CDR3 nucleotides are TGCAGCGTTGGCACCGGGACACAGTATGGCTACACCTTC. Translation: CSVGTGTQYGYTF.

V gene TRBV20-1 combines with J gene TRBJ1-2, with D perhaps TRBD1 (6 bases). V was pared by 1 base and J by 6 bases, with 21 bases between. The germline CDR1 and CDR2 sequences are DFQATT and SNEGSKA (reference sequence). CDR3 size: 16 residues. CDR3 DNA sequence: TGCAGTGCTAGAGCATTAGGGGGGGCAGGGAAAAATGGCTACACCTTC. This gives the protein CSARALGGAGKNGYTF.